The present T cell receptor (beta chain) was sequenced within a study of shared clonotypes between healthy human individuals. Study-level results: All-four-donor shared clonotypes had higher generation probabilities than non-shared clonotypes did. The rarefaction results pointed to incomplete sorted-subset sequencing despite large depth. Four donors held around 5% of naive CD4 clonotypes in common.

As concerns this clone: The target antigen is unknown.

This table comes from immunoSEQ multiplex PCR, and its TCRdb copy is limited to in-frame clones, with some not included. The data show under 1,100,000 clones, with about three quarters seen just once and roughly 1.4% held by the top ten. This CDR3 contains 15 residues. Trimming took 0 bases from V and 14 from J; bases not matched to a gene: 12. Per the germline V gene, CDR1 is SGHRS and CDR2 is YFSETQ. The V gene is TRBV5-1, the J gene TRBJ2-1; 9 nucleotides line up with TRBD2. The sequenced sample was memory CD4+ T cells sorted from blood. Subset noted: CD45RA-negative fraction. The clonotype comes from a young man in good health. The CDR3 DNA is TGCGCCAGCAGCTTGGTAGCGGGGGCTCAAATGGGCGAGTTCTTC. Translating it yields CASSLVAGAQMGEFF.